The next 11 T cell receptor beta chains were all read from a single sample in a study of pediatric ulcerative colitis. Profiling relied on immunoSEQ multiplex PCR, and the TCRdb table lists in-frame clones only, not all of them. The table has about 64,000 clones, 70% to 90% seen once. The specimen was blood. The source of these receptors is a boy under 18 with severe ulcerative colitis.

This chain links TRBV6-6 with TRBJ2-4; possibly TRBD2 for D (6 bases). Germline V gene lookup returns CDR1 MNHNY and CDR2 SVGAGI (reference sequence). This CDR3 region has 14 residues. Trimming removed 1 base from V and 6 bases from J, with 10 bases in between. CDR3 residues: CASSYFDGGNIQYF. The DNA for the CDR3 is TGTGCCAGCAGTTACTTCGACGGGGGAAACATTCAGTACTTC.

The chain couples TRBV7-2 to TRBJ1-2; 7 bases agree with TRBD1. Germline-derived CDR1 and CDR2 are SGHTA and FQGNSA. This CDR3 comprises 17 residues. V gave up 5 bases and J gave up 4 bases; unmatched junction bases: 16. The CDR3 here is CASSRGTALKDGYGYTF. The CDR3 DNA is TGTGCCAGCAGCCGGGGGACAGCCCTTAAGGATGGCTATGGCTACACCTTC.

The rearrangement uses TRBV27 and TRBJ2-1; 7 positions agree with TRBD2. The CDR3 extends over 16 amino acids. In germline, CDR1 is MNHEY, CDR2 SMNVEV (reference sequence). Unmatched junction bases numbered 7, after V lost 5 bases and J lost 0 bases. CDR3 protein: CASSTSEHSSYNEQFF. In DNA form, the CDR3 reads TGTGCCAGCAGTACTAGCGAGCACAGCTCCTACAATGAGCAGTTCTTC.

The V gene is TRBV19, the J gene TRBJ1-1; 8 positions match TRBD1. The CDR3 totals 12 residues. The V gene's germline CDR1 is LNHDA and CDR2 SQIVND (reference sequence). V shed 8 bases, J shed 4 bases, and the junction held 3 bases outside the gene matches. This CDR3 is CASADRATEAFF. In DNA form, the CDR3 reads TGTGCCAGTGCGGACAGGGCCACTGAAGCTTTCTTT.

The V gene is TRBV5-1, the J gene TRBJ2-3; 11 bases are a match to TRBD2. This CDR3 has 16 residues. Germline V lookup: CDR1 SGHRS, CDR2 YFSETQ. The trim removed 5 bases at V and 2 bases at J, leaving 7 bases unmatched. CDR3 in amino acids: CASRSVAGGPTDTQYF. CDR3 bases: TGCGCCAGCAGGTCGGTAGCGGGAGGGCCCACAGATACGCAGTATTTT.

The chain recombines TRBV19 with TRBJ1-5; D is perhaps TRBD1 (6 bases). Germline CDR1 is LNHDA and CDR2 is SQIVND (reference sequence). The CDR3 covers 15 residues. Trimming left V 8 bases short and J 2 bases short, with 16 bases between. The CDR3 nucleotides read TGTGCCAGTTACCAAGGGGGGGCAGGCAATCAGCCCCAGCATTTT. Its protein is CASYQGGAGNQPQHF.

This sequence joins TRBV28 and TRBJ2-7; 8 nucleotides agree with TRBD2. The CDR3 contains 15 residues. V lost 1 base, J lost 2 bases, and 4 bases stayed unmatched. CDR1 is MDHEN, CDR2 SYDVKM, per germline. The CDR3 nucleotides read TGTGCCAGCAGTTTATATCGGGGGGGAACCTACGAGCAGTACTTC. This encodes CASSLYRGGTYEQYF.

The rearrangement joins TRBV5-1 to TRBJ1-1; 7 positions match TRBD1. Looked up from germline, CDR1 is SGHRS and CDR2 is YFSETQ. V dropped 2 bases and J dropped 7; count of bases not matched to a gene: 5. The CDR3 is 13 residues long. The CDR3 DNA reads as TGCGCCAGCAGCTTAGGCGCAGGGGGTGAAGCTTTCTTT. The encoded protein is CASSLGAGGEAFF.

The genes are TRBV7-2 and TRBJ1-4; D remains unclear. The CDR3 covers 16 residues. Germline V gene sequence: CDR1 SGHTA, CDR2 FQGNSA. V lost 1 base and J lost 0, with 9 bases in between. CDR3 residues: CASSLEGSPTNEKLFF. In nucleotides, the CDR3 is TGTGCCAGCAGCTTAGAGGGTTCCCCAACTAATGAAAAACTGTTTTTT.

J is TRBJ2-2 and V is TRBV7-2; 11 bases line up with TRBD1. The CDR3 loop spans 14 amino acids. J lost 7 bases, V lost 5 bases, and 3 bases had no gene match. CDR1 and CDR2 (germline): SGHTA, FQGNSA. The CDR3 nucleotides read TGTGCCAGCAGCAAGGGACAGGGGGGCGGGGAGCTGTTTTTT. Translated: CASSKGQGGGELFF.

The V and J genes are TRBV5-4 and TRBJ2-1; TRBD2 matches at 12 bases. The CDR3 is 16 amino acids. The germline CDR1 and CDR2 sequences are SGHNT and YYREEE (reference sequence). Germline trimming cut 2 bases from V and 6 bases from J; bases unmatched to any gene: 6. The CDR3 here is CASSFLGLAGPNEQFF. The DNA of the CDR3 is TGTGCCAGCAGCTTCCTAGGACTAGCGGGACCCAATGAGCAGTTCTTC.